This T cell receptor beta chain appears in the sequencing data of a study of cytomegalovirus exposure and HLA in healthy donors. Trimming at V came to 2 bases and at J to 2 bases, leaving 7 bases not matched to a gene. The CDR3 spans 17 residues. Germline loops: CDR1 SGHVS, CDR2 FQNEAQ. Researchers ran the PCR with 60 Vbeta and 13 Jbeta primers. Original processing notes: A later analysis counted 80 million or so unique TCR beta chains, around 10 million shared. The protocol was immunoSEQ multiplex PCR, while the TCRdb copy is restricted to in-frame clones and leaves out a portion. V, J and clone size were drawn from that table, and D and trimming were deduced from the DNA. The sample yields fewer than 200,000 clones, about 80% seen once. Study-wide results and limits: Most TCR beta V segments were productive about 90% or about 30% of the time in an earlier analysis. Later analysis identified a missense DCLRE1C variant that was linked to TCR beta V- and J-gene trimming.

Concerning this clone: Its antigen is not identified.

The sample consisted of PBMCs. The V gene is TRBV7-8, the J gene TRBJ2-3, with 10 bases matching TRBD1. This receptor was obtained from a man aged 25 to 40 in good health and CMV-seronegative. The CDR3 region is CASSLLTGGFTTDTQYF. For the CDR3, the DNA is TGTGCCAGCAGCTTACTGACAGGGGGCTTCACCACAGATACGCAGTATTTT. Complete variable domain (other parts from reference TRBV7-8 and TRBJ2-3): GAGVSQSPRYKVAKRGQDVALRCDPISGHVSLFWYQQALGQGPEFLTYFQNEAQLDKSGLPSDRFFAERPEGSVSTLKIQRTQQEDSAVYLCASSLLTGGFTTDTQYFGPGTRLTVL.